At least ten counts were recorded for the clone carrying this TCR beta chain. As yet, its antigen is unknown. This sample was taken from a study of CD8+ T cells in alopecia areata. Notes on the study in general: Mice showed clearer TCR sharing than patients did, a gap that was possibly HLA-related. Affected scalp, especially in alopecia totalis/universalis, had a higher clonality than normal scalp did.

Reverse transcription of extracted RNA yielded cDNA, which provided the sequencing template. Generated by immunoSEQ multiplex PCR, the TCRdb table keeps only in-frame clones and is missing some. The sample carries approximately 300,000 clones, roughly 60% recorded once. The CDR3 loop spans 14 amino acids. Trimming removed 7 bases from V and 4 bases from J; junction bases left unmatched: 9. The germline gives CDR1 MNHNY, CDR2 SVGAGI (reference sequence). Treatment reported: oral pan-JAK inhibitor, 5-10 mg twice daily. Specimens obtained from alopecia areata patients comprised lesional scalp punch biopsies and peripheral blood.

The source was CD4+ T cells sorted from blood, collected at week 24, from a patient treated with tofacitinib. The receptor comes from a human donor with alopecia areata. The chain is built from TRBV6-6 and TRBJ1-1, with TRBD1 identical over 7 bases. The CDR3 region is CASNTQGVGTEAFF. CDR3 bases: TGTGCCAGCAACACTCAGGGGGTCGGCACTGAAGCTTTCTTT.